This paragraph reports one T cell receptor beta chain. The antigen is undetermined. The sample comes from a study of T cell responses to AZD1222 COVID-19 vaccine. Study results and caveats: Spike-specific TCR breadth and depth went up after people got two AZD1222 doses. Clonal diversity may have been underestimated, and the donors were mostly white British, with more females than males. Sampled repertoires all dated from after the peak T cell response. CD4 TCRs associated with vaccination spanned spike, dominating at 160-218 and 743-854.

Here immunoSEQ multiplex PCR was the method, and the copy in TCRdb shows in-frame clones only, minus some. The data show over 30,000 clones, about nine tenths seen once. Germline V gives CDR1 SEHNR, CDR2 FQNEAQ (reference sequence). This CDR3 has 18 amino acids. With V trimmed by 4 bases and J by 5 bases, 15 bases remained unmatched. The sequence came from an adult who received the MenACWY meningococcal vaccine as a control. The source material was peripheral blood, sampled 28 days after the second dose of the MenACWY control vaccine. The V call is TRBV7-9, the J call TRBJ2-7; 12 bases map to TRBD2. CDR3 region: CASSSPLTSGGQSDEQYF. CDR3 DNA sequence: TGTGCCAGCAGCTCACCTCTTACTAGCGGGGGGCAGTCAGACGAGCAGTACTTC.